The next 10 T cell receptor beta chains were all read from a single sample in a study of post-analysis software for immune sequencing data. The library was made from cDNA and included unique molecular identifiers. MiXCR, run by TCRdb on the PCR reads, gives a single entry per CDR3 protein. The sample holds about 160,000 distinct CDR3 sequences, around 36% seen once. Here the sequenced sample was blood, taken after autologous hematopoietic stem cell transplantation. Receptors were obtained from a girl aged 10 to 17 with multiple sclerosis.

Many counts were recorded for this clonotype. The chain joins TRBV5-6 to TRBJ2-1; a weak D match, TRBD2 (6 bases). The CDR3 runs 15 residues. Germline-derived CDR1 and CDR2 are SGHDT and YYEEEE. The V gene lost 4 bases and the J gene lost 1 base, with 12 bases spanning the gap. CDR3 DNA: TGTGCCAGCAGCCTTTTAGCGGCTTCCTACAATGAGCAGTTCTTC. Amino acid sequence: CASSLLAASYNEQFF.

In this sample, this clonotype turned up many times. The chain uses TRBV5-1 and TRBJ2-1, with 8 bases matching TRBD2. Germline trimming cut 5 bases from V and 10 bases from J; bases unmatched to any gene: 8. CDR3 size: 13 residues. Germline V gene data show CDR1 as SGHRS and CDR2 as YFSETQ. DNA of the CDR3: TGCGCCAGCAGGCTAGCGGGCCGTCGGGAGCAGTTCTTC. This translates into CASRLAGRREQFF.

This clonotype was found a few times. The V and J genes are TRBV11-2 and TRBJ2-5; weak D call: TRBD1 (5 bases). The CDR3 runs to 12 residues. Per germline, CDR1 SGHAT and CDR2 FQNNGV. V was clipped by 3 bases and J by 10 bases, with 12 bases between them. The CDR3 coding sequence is TGTGCCAGCAGCTTGCAGGGATTAGACCAGTACTTC. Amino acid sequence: CASSLQGLDQYF.

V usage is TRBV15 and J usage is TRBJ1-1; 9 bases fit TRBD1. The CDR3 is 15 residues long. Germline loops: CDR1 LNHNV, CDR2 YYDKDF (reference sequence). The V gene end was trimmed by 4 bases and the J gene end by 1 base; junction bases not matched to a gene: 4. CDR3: CATSNPGQGNTEAFF. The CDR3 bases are TGTGCCACCAGCAATCCGGGACAGGGGAACACTGAAGCTTTCTTT.

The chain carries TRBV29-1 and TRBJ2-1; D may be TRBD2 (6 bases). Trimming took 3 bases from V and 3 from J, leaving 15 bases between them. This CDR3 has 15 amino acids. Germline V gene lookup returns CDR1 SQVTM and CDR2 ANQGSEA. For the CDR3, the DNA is TGCAGCGTTGACACTCTCGGGAGTCTCTACAATGAGCAGTTCTTC. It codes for CSVDTLGSLYNEQFF.

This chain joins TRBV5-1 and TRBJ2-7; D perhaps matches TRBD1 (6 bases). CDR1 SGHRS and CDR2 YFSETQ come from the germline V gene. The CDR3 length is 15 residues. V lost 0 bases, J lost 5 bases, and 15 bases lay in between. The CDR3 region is CASSLEVPGEDEQYF. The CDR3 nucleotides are TGCGCCAGCAGCTTGGAGGTTCCAGGGGAAGACGAGCAGTACTTC.

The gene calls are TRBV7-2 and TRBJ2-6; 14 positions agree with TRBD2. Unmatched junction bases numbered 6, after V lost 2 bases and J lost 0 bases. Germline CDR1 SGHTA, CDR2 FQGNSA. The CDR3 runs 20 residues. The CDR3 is CASSLMGLAGAHSGANVLTF. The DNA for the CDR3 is TGTGCCAGCAGCTTAATGGGACTAGCGGGAGCCCACTCTGGGGCCAACGTCCTGACTTTC.

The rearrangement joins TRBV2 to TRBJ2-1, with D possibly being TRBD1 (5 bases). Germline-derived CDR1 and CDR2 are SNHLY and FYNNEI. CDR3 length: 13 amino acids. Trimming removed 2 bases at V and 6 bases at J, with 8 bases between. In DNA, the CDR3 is TGTGCCAGCAGTGAACAGGGCGGCAATGAGCAGTTCTTC. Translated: CASSEQGGNEQFF.

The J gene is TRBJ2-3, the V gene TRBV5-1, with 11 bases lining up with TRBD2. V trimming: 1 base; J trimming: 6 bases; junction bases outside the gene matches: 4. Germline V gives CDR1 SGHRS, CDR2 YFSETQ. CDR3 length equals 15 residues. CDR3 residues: CASSLTSGSVDTQYF. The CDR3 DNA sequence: TGCGCCAGCAGCTTGACTAGCGGGAGTGTGGATACGCAGTATTTT.

The CDR3 reads CSASRRVGETQYF. CDR3 bases: TGCAGTGCTAGCCGAAGGGTGGGCGAGACCCAGTACTTC. V is TRBV20-1 and J is TRBJ2-5; unclear D gene. Trimming removed 3 bases from V and 5 bases from J, with 13 bases in between. Germline values: CDR1 DFQATT, CDR2 SNEGSKA (reference sequence). The CDR3 covers 13 residues.